A single sample gave rise to the 20 T cell receptor beta chains below, sequenced in a study of blood T cell repertoires in COVID-19. Sequencing used immunoSEQ multiplex PCR; TCRdb keeps in-frame clones, though not all of them. The table includes about 200,000 clones, roughly four fifths detected once. Specimen: PBMCs or T cells enriched from blood (not recorded which). These receptors all come from a man in his forties who had recovered from COVID-19.

The chain employs TRBV11-2 and TRBJ2-1; 12 bases align to TRBD2. The J segment lost 4 bases and the V segment lost 1 base, leaving 5 bases of the junction unmatched. This CDR3 region has 17 residues. Germline V lookup: CDR1 SGHAT, CDR2 FQNNGV. This CDR3 reads CASSLGLAGGGYNEQFF. The DNA for the CDR3 is TGTGCCAGCAGCTTAGGGCTAGCGGGAGGGGGTTACAATGAGCAGTTCTTC.

The chain couples TRBV4-1 to TRBJ2-5, with 9 bases identical to TRBD1. Germline loops: CDR1 MGHRA, CDR2 YSYEKL. V shed 5 bases and J 5 bases; nucleotides not matched to a gene: 9. This CDR3 is built from 15 residues. In DNA form, the CDR3 reads TGCGCCAGCAGCTACTTACAGGGGGCCGGGGAGACCCAGTACTTC. It specifies CASSYLQGAGETQYF.

This clone was seen once. The rearrangement uses TRBV10-3 and TRBJ2-7; TRBD1 aligns across 7 bases. CDR1 and CDR2 (germline): ENHRY, SYGVKD. The CDR3 sequence is 16 residues long. Losses at the gene ends were 3 bases for V and 4 bases for J; bases not matched to a gene: 12. Here the CDR3 DNA reads TGTGCCATCAGTGACCTATACAGGGGTTTTTCATACGAGCAGTACTTC. Translating gives CAISDLYRGFSYEQYF.

The chain joins TRBV6-5 to TRBJ2-5, with 7 bases lining up with TRBD1. Germline lookup yields CDR1 MNHEY and CDR2 SVGAGI. The CDR3 is 15 residues long. J was trimmed by 0 bases and V by 6 bases; bases with no gene match: 7. This CDR3 is CASSSLRGYQETQYF. CDR3 nucleotide sequence: TGTGCCAGCAGCTCTCTCAGGGGGTACCAAGAGACCCAGTACTTC.

This clone came up a few times. V usage is TRBV28 and J usage is TRBJ1-2, with D perhaps TRBD1 (5 bases). Germline V gives CDR1 MDHEN, CDR2 SYDVKM. The CDR3 runs to 14 residues. Trimming removed 7 bases at V and 8 bases at J, with 20 bases between. CDR3 amino acids: CASTLQDLTHGYTF. For the CDR3, the DNA is TGTGCCAGCACCCTACAGGATCTGACACACGGCTACACCTTC.

V is TRBV30 and J is TRBJ1-1; maybe TRBD1 (6 bases). Trimming removed 0 bases from V and 3 bases from J, with 14 bases in between. The CDR3 runs to 15 residues. Germline loops: CDR1 GTSNPN, CDR2 SVGIG (reference sequence). CDR3 DNA sequence: TGTGCCTGGAGTGTAACAGGGCGGTTGGACACTGAAGCTTTCTTT. This encodes CAWSVTGRLDTEAFF.

The chain is built from TRBV12-5 and TRBJ1-5; no clear D gene. CDR1 and CDR2 (germline): LGHNT, FRNRAP. V dropped 2 bases and J dropped 3 bases, with 11 bases sitting between them. This CDR3 comprises 15 residues. The CDR3 sequence is CASGLSSGNNQPQHF. The CDR3 nucleotides are TGTGCTAGTGGTTTGTCAAGCGGAAACAATCAGCCCCAGCATTTT.

J is TRBJ1-2 and V is TRBV29-1; 10 nucleotides line up with TRBD1. V shed 8 bases, J shed 1 base, and the junction held 13 bases outside the gene matches. CDR1 is SQVTM, CDR2 ANQGSEA, per germline. There are 16 residues in the CDR3. CDR3 residues: CSSCMGQGMNNYGYTF. As DNA, the CDR3 is TGCAGCTCATGCATGGGACAGGGGATGAATAACTATGGCTACACCTTC.

V usage is TRBV3-1 (or the pseudogene TRBV3-2) and J usage is TRBJ1-1; D is unresolved. Between the trimmed V and J ends, which lost 3 bases and 6 bases, there was a span of 5 bases. CDR3 length: 11 amino acids. The germline gives CDR1 LGHDT, CDR2 YNNKEL (reference sequence). CDR3 coding DNA: TGTGCCAGCAGCCATGTCGCTGAAGCTTTCTTT. Protein: CASSHVAEAFF.

V and J are TRBV5-4 and TRBJ1-1, with a tentative D call TRBD1 (6 bases). Germline CDR1 is SGHNT and CDR2 is YYREEE (reference sequence). Trimming pared 4 bases from V and 1 base from J, leaving 17 bases between. The CDR3 is 16 amino acids. In DNA, the CDR3 is TGTGCCAGCAGCCCCGCCTCAGGGGCCACGAACACTGAAGCTTTCTTT. Its protein is CASSPASGATNTEAFF.

The chain employs TRBV30 and TRBJ1-4, with D unresolved. V was clipped by 3 bases and J by 8 bases, with 13 bases between them. The CDR3 spans 13 residues. Germline V gives CDR1 GTSNPN, CDR2 SVGIG (reference sequence). The CDR3 region is CAWSSGESEKLFF. The CDR3 DNA reads as TGTGCCTGGAGCAGCGGGGAAAGCGAAAAACTGTTTTTT.

This chain links TRBV5-1 with TRBJ2-5; D is unclear. The CDR3 has 13 residues. Germline V gives CDR1 SGHRS, CDR2 YFSETQ. Trimming took off 2 bases at V and 5 bases at J, with 10 bases between the two ends. The CDR3 spells CASSLELAETQYF. CDR3 sequence (DNA): TGCGCCAGCAGCTTAGAGCTTGCGGAGACCCAGTACTTC.

V usage is TRBV6-5 and J usage is TRBJ2-7; TRBD1 agrees at 8 bases. This CDR3 has 14 amino acids. In germline, CDR1 is MNHEY, CDR2 SVGAGI. V shed 6 bases and J 0 bases; nucleotides not matched to a gene: 4. CDR3 nucleotide sequence: TGTGCCAGCAGACCAACAGGGGGCTCCTACGAGCAGTACTTC. This gives the protein CASRPTGGSYEQYF.

The chain couples TRBV7-6 to TRBJ2-3, with 8 bases aligning to TRBD1. This CDR3 is 15 amino acids long. V gave up 2 bases and J gave up 2 bases; unmatched junction bases: 3. The germline V gene encodes CDR1 SGHVS and CDR2 FNYEAQ. The CDR3 nucleotides are TGTGCCAGCAGCTTATTGGGACAGGCCACAGATACGCAGTATTTT. The encoded protein is CASSLLGQATDTQYF. Using reference TRBV7-6 and TRBJ2-3 for the parts outside the CDR3, the full variable domain is GAGVSQSPRYKVTKRGQDVALRCDPISGHVSLYWYRQALGQGPEFLTYFNYEAQQDKSGLPNDRFSAERPEGSISTLTIQRTEQRDSAMYRCASSLLGQATDTQYFGPGTRLTVL.

The rearrangement joins TRBV30 to TRBJ2-7, with a possible D match to TRBD2 (7 bases). V shed 3 bases and J shed 2 bases, with 11 bases lying between them. The CDR3 loop spans 13 amino acids. Germline V lookup: CDR1 GTSNPN, CDR2 SVGIG (reference sequence). The CDR3 sequence is CAWREGGTYEQYF. The CDR3, as DNA: TGTGCCTGGAGAGAGGGGGGGACCTACGAGCAGTACTTC.

The table lists this clone with a count of one. The CDR3 loop reads CASRETGLRETQYF. The CDR3 region has the DNA TGTGCCAGTAGGGAGACAGGACTGCGTGAGACCCAGTACTTC. The rearrangement uses TRBV19 and TRBJ2-5, with D possibly being TRBD1 (6 bases). Per germline, CDR1 LNHDA and CDR2 SQIVND (reference sequence). The CDR3 runs to 14 residues. V lost 6 bases, J lost 5 bases, and 16 bases lay in between.

The rearrangement uses TRBV5-1 and TRBJ2-2, with 8 nucleotides matching TRBD1. The J segment lost 6 bases and the V segment lost 9 bases, leaving 7 bases of the junction unmatched. CDR1 is SGHRS and CDR2 is YFSETQ in the germline V gene. The CDR3 sequence is 13 residues long. The CDR3 nucleotides are TGCGCCACCGGGACAGGAATGTCCGGGGAGCTGTTTTTT. It encodes CATGTGMSGELFF.

V gene TRBV6-5 combines with J gene TRBJ2-1, with a tentative D call TRBD1 (5 bases). The CDR3 runs 12 residues. V dropped 7 bases and J dropped 5 bases, with 9 bases sitting between them. Per germline, CDR1 MNHEY and CDR2 SVGAGI. The CDR3 nucleotides read TGTGCCAGCACCAAACAGGACAATGAGCAGTTCTTC. This gives the protein CASTKQDNEQFF.

The genes are TRBV9 and TRBJ1-2, with D perhaps matching TRBD1 (6 bases). From germline, CDR1 is SGDLS and CDR2 YYNGEE. V was cut by 3 bases and J by 8 bases, with 8 bases left in between. This CDR3 region has 11 residues. As DNA, the CDR3 is TGTGCCAGCAGCGCCGACAGGGGCTACACCTTC. It translates to CASSADRGYTF.

The chain recombines TRBV4-3 with TRBJ1-2; D unresolved. This CDR3 region has 13 residues. The germline CDR1 and CDR2 sequences are LGHNA and YSLEER. V was trimmed by 0 bases and J by 7 bases, leaving 9 bases between them. As DNA, the CDR3 is TGCGCCAGCAGCCAAGAGGGCAGCGGTGGCTACACCTTC. It yields the protein CASSQEGSGGYTF.